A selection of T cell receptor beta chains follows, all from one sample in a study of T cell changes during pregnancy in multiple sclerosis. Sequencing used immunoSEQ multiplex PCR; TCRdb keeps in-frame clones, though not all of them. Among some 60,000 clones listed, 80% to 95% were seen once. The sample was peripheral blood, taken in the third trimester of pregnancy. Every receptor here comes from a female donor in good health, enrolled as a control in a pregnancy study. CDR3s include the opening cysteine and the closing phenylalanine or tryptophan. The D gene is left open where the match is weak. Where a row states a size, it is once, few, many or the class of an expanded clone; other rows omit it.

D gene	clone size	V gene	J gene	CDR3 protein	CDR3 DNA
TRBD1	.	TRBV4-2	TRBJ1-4	CASSQTDRAGVSEKLFF	TGTGCCAGCAGCCAAACCGACAGGGCGGGCGTAAGTGAAAAACTGTTTTTT
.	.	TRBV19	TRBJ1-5	CASSRSYSQPQHF	TGTGCTAGCAGTAGGTCTTACAGTCAGCCCCAGCATTTT
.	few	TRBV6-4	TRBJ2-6	CASSEGGSGANVLTF	TGTGCCAGCAGTGAAGGGGGCTCTGGGGCCAACGTCCTGACTTTC
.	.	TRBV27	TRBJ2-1	CASSSASNNEQFF	TGTGCCAGCAGTTCCGCTAGTAATAATGAGCAGTTCTTC
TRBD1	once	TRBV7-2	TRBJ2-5	CASSLASQGASETQYF	TGTGCCAGCAGCTTAGCGTCCCAGGGGGCTTCGGAGACCCAGTACTTC
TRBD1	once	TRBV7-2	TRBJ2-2	CASSFRGQGATGELFF	TGTGCCAGCAGCTTTCGGGGACAGGGGGCGACCGGGGAGCTGTTTTTT
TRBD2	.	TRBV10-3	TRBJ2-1	CAIRLAGGMEQFF	TGTGCCATCAGACTAGCGGGAGGGATGGAGCAGTTCTTC
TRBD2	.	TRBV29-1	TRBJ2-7	CSGLTSGSYEQYF	TGCAGCGGTTTGACTAGCGGGAGCTACGAGCAGTACTTC
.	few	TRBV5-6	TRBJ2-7	CASSTGTLTYEQYF	TGTGCCAGCAGCACCGGGACATTAACCTACGAGCAGTACTTC
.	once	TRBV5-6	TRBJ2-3	CASSFSGGTDTQYF	TGTGCCAGCAGCTTTTCAGGGGGCACAGATACGCAGTATTTT
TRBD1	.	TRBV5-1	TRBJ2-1	CASSLAPKTGAGEQFF	TGCGCCAGCAGCCTGGCCCCAAAGACAGGGGCCGGTGAGCAGTTCTTC
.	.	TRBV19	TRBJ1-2	CASRPQRGTNYGYTF	TGTGCCAGTAGACCCCAGCGGGGGACCAACTATGGCTACACCTTC
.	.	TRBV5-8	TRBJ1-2	CASSRGDWTNYGYTF	TGTGCCAGCAGCCGGGGGGACTGGACTAACTATGGCTACACCTTC
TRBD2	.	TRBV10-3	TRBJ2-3	CAITGTSGTASTDTQYF	TGTGCCATCACCGGGACTAGCGGGACAGCTAGCACAGATACGCAGTATTTT
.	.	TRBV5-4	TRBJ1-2	CASSLQGTNYGYTF	TGTGCCAGCAGCTTGCAGGGTACTAACTATGGCTACACCTTC
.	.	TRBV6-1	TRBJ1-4	CASTRTYEGGKLFF	TGTGCCAGCACCCGGACCTACGAAGGGGGAAAACTGTTTTTT
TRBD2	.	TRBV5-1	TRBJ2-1	CASSLRAGVEQFF	TGCGCCAGCAGCTTGAGGGCGGGAGTTGAGCAGTTCTTC
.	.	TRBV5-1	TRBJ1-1	CASSPLWGGAFF	TGCGCCAGCAGCCCCCTATGGGGGGGAGCTTTCTTT
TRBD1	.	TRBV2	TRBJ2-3	CASSGRTGGTDTQYF	TGTGCCAGCAGTGGCAGGACAGGGGGCACAGATACGCAGTATTTT
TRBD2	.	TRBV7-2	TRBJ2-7	CASSLGGGLNPYEQYF	TGTGCCAGCAGCTTAGGCGGGGGATTAAACCCCTACGAGCAGTACTTC
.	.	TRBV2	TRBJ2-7	CASSAGSLSYEQYF	TGTGCCAGCAGTGCGGGGTCCCTCTCCTACGAGCAGTACTTC
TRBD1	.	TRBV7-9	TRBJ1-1	CASSLWGLGTGVSGTEAFF	TGTGCCAGCAGCTTATGGGGCCTTGGGACAGGGGTTTCGGGTACTGAAGCTTTCTTT
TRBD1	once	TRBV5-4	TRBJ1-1	CASSSPTGEGMNTEAFF	TGTGCCAGCAGCTCCCCGACAGGGGAGGGGATGAACACTGAAGCTTTCTTT
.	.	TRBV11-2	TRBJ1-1	CASSTPGGPSSVNTEAFF	TGTGCCAGCAGCACTCCGGGGGGGCCGTCTTCAGTGAACACTGAAGCTTTCTTT
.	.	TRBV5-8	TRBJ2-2	CASSSPGRGNTGELFF	TGTGCCAGCAGCTCTCCTGGGCGGGGGAACACCGGGGAGCTGTTTTTT
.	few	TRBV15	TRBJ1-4	CATSDGEITNEKLFF	TGTGCCACCAGCGACGGAGAAATCACTAATGAAAAACTGTTTTTT
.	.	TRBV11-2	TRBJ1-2	CASSPDRSHGYTF	TGTGCCAGCAGCCCCGACAGGTCCCATGGCTACACCTTC
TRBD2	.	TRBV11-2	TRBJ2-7	CASSYGGGYYEQYF	TGTGCCAGCAGCTATGGGGGGGGGTACTACGAGCAGTACTTC
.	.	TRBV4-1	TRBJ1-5	CASSQDARGQPQHF	TGCGCCAGCAGCCAAGACGCCAGGGGTCAGCCCCAGCATTTT
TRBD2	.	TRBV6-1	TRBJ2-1	CASRYTGLAGEQFF	TGTGCCAGCAGATATACGGGACTAGCGGGTGAGCAGTTCTTC
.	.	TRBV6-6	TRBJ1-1	CASRQITTNTEAFF	TGTGCCAGCAGACAAATAACCACGAACACTGAAGCTTTCTTT
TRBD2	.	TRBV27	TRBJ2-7	CASSSGTSGPIFSYEQYF	TGTGCCAGCAGTTCCGGGACTAGCGGGCCCATTTTCTCCTACGAGCAGTACTTT
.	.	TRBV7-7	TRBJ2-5	CASSLSVYQETQYF	TGTGCTAGCAGCTTGAGTGTGTACCAAGAGACCCAGTACTTC
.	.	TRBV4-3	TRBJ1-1	CASSQEGHPGTEAFF	TGCGCCAGCAGCCAAGAGGGACACCCGGGAACTGAAGCTTTCTTT
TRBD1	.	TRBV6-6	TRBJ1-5	CASRTTGVRFSQPQHF	TGTGCCAGCAGAACCACAGGGGTGAGGTTTAGTCAGCCCCAGCATTTT
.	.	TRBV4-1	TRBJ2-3	CASSPTRPRTDTQYF	TGCGCCAGCAGCCCGACTAGACCTCGAACAGATACGCAGTATTTT
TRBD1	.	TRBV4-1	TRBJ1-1	CASSQGDRGSTEAFF	TGCGCCAGCAGCCAGGGGGACAGGGGATCCACTGAAGCTTTCTTT
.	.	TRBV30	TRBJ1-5	CAASRGATDQPQHF	TGTGCCGCAAGCCGGGGGGCGACGGATCAGCCCCAGCATTTT
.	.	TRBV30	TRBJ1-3	CAWTPSFSGNTIYF	TGTGCCTGGACTCCGTCCTTCTCTGGAAACACCATATATTTT
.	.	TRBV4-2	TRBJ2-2	CASSRTTNTGELFF	TGTGCCAGCAGTCGGACAACGAACACCGGGGAGCTGTTTTTT